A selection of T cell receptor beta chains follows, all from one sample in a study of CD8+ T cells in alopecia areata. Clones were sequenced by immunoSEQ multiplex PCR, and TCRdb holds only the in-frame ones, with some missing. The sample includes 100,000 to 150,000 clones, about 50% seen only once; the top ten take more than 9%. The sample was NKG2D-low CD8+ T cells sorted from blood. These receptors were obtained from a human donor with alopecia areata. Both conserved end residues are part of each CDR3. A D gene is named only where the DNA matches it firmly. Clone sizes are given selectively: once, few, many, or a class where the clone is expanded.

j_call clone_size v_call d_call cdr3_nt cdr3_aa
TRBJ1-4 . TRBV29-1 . TGCAGCGCTGGGGACTTAAATGAAAAACTGTTTTTT CSAGDLNEKLFF
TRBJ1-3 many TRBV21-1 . TGTGCCAGCATCGTCAGTTTGGACACCATATATTTT CASIVSLDTIYF
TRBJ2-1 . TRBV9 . TGTGCCAGTGGCGTCAATGAGCAGTTCTTC CASGVNEQFF
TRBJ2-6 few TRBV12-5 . TGTGCTAGTAGCCCGGGGTTCTCTGGGGCCAACGTCCTGACTTTC CASSPGFSGANVLTF
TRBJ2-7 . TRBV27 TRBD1 TGTGCCAGCGTGGGACAGGGCTACGAGCAGTACTTC CASVGQGYEQYF
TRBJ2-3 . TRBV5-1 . TGCGCCAGCAGCTTGACACTCTCAGGGGATACGCAGTATTTT CASSLTLSGDTQYF
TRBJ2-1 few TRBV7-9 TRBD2 TGTGCCAGCGGGTCTAGCGGGAGTCTCGATGAGCAGTTCTTC CASGSSGSLDEQFF
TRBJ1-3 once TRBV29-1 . TGCAGCGTGGCCACGGAGATCCGGGACTCTGGAAACACCATATATTTT CSVATEIRDSGNTIYF
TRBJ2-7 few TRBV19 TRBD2 TGTGCCAGTAGTACCTTCGGACTAGCGAGGGAGCAGTACTTC CASSTFGLAREQYF
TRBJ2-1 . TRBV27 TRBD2 TGTGCCAGCAGTCTCCTTAGCGGGAGCTCCTACAATGAGCAGTTCTTC CASSLLSGSSYNEQFF
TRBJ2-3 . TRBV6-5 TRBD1 TGTGCCAGCAGTTACACAGGGGACCCCACAGATACGCAGTATTTT CASSYTGDPTDTQYF
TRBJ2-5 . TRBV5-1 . TGCGCCAGCAGCTCCTACCACCAAGAGACCCAGTACTTC CASSSYHQETQYF
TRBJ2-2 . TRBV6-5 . TGTGCCAGCAGTTACGGGTTCCAGGCCGGGGAGCTGTTTTTT CASSYGFQAGELFF
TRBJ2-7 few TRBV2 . TGTGCCAGCCAGGGGGGCTACGAGCAGTACTTC CASQGGYEQYF
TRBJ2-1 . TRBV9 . TGTGCCAGCAGCCACAAACCAGGGAATGAGCAGTTCTTC CASSHKPGNEQFF
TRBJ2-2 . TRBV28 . TGTGCCAGCAGTCCCTCGGCAGGGCCGAACACCGGGGAGCTGTTTTTT CASSPSAGPNTGELFF
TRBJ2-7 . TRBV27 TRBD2 TGTGCCAGCAGTTTAGCGGGGGGTCGCGAGCAGTACTTC CASSLAGGREQYF
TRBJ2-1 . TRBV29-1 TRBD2 TGCAGCGTTGAGGAGGGACTAGCGGCCTACAATGAGCAGTTCTTC CSVEEGLAAYNEQFF
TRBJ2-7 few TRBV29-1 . TGCAGCGTTGAAGATGCCGAGGCAGGCAGCTACGAGCAGTACTTC CSVEDAEAGSYEQYF
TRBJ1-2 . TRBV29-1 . TGCAGCGTTGAAAATCCCTCGGAATACTATGGCTACACCTTC CSVENPSEYYGYTF
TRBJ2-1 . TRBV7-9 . TGTGCCAGCAGCCCTAGGACTGCCAATGAGCAGTTCTTC CASSPRTANEQFF
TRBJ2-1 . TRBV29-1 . TGCAGCGTTGAAGATCTTCAGGGCAGCATCTCCTACAATGAGCAGTTCTTC CSVEDLQGSISYNEQFF
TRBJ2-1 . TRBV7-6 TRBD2 TGTGCCAGCAGCCTGGGACTAGCGGCAAGCTCCTACAATGAGCAGTTCTTC CASSLGLAASSYNEQFF
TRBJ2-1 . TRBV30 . TGTGCCTGGGGAGGACTCGGCGATGAGCAGTTCTTC CAWGGLGDEQFF
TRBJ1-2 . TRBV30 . TGTTCCGGGGAAGTTAACTATGGCTACACCTTC CSGEVNYGYTF
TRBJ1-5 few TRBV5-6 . TGTGCCAGCAGCCAGGGAGGACTACGGCCCCAGCATTTT CASSQGGLRPQHF
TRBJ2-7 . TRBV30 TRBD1 TGTGCCTGGAGTCCAGGGGGTCCACCATACTTC CAWSPGGPPYF
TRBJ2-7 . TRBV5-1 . TGCGCCAGCAGCTTAACGGGACCCGACTACGAGCAGTACTTC CASSLTGPDYEQYF
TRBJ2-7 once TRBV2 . TGTGCCAGCCTCCCCAGCGGCTCCTACGAGCAGTACTTC CASLPSGSYEQYF
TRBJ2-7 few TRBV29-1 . TGCAGCGTTGCGGCGGAGGTTTCCTACGAGCAGTACTTC CSVAAEVSYEQYF
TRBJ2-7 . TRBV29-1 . TGCAGCGTTGAAAACGAGGACAAAGGCTACGAGCAGTACTTC CSVENEDKGYEQYF
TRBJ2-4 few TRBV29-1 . TGCAGCGCTCACAGGGGCGGGGACATTCAGTACTTC CSAHRGGDIQYF
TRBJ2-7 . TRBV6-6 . TGTGCCAGCAGTTATAATGTAGCCCCAACCTACGAGCAGTACTTC CASSYNVAPTYEQYF
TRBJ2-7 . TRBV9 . TGTGCCAGCAGTGCGACTGGATTGGAGCAGTACTTC CASSATGLEQYF
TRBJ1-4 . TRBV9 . TGTGCCAGCAGCGTCTTCGGGGTGACTAATGAAAAACTGTTTTTT CASSVFGVTNEKLFF
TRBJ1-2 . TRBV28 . TGTGCCAATCAGGAGGGAAACTATGGCTACACCTTC CANQEGNYGYTF
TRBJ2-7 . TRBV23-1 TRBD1 TGCGCCAGCAGTCAAACCCTCGACAGGGTTGAGCTGTACTTC CASSQTLDRVELYF
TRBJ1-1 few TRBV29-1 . TGCAGCGTTGAGACGGTGAACACTGAAGCTTTCTTT CSVETVNTEAFF
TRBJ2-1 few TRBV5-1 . TGCGCCAGCAGCGTCGGCAATGAGCAGTTCTTC CASSVGNEQFF
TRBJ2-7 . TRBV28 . TGTGCCAGCAGTTTTGGCCAGAGCTCCTACGAGCAGTACTTC CASSFGQSSYEQYF
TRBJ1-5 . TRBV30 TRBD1 TGTGCCTGGGACAGGGGAAATCAGCCCCAGCATTTT CAWDRGNQPQHF
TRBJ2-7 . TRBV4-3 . TGCGCCAGCAGCCAAGATGTAGAGGTTTCCAGCTACGAGCAGTACTTC CASSQDVEVSSYEQYF
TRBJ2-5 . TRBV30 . TGTGCCTGGAGTGTAAACTCCGGGAAGACCCAGTACTTC CAWSVNSGKTQYF
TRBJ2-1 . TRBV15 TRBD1 TGTGCCACCAGCCAGGGGGTGGAGGATGATGAGCAGTTCTTC CATSQGVEDDEQFF
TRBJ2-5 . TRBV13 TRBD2 TGTGCCAGCAGCTCCGGACTAGCGGAAGAGACCCAGTACTTC CASSSGLAEETQYF
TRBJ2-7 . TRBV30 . TGTGCCTGGAGTGTATATACAGGGACGTCCTACGAGCAGTACTTC CAWSVYTGTSYEQYF
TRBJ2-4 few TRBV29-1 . TGCAGCGTTGAAGAGGCGGGGCGAGGAGACATTCAGTACTTC CSVEEAGRGDIQYF
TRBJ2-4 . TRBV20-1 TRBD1 TGCAGTGCTATTTTATCGGGACAGACCCTATTC CSAILSGQTLF
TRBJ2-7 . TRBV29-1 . TGCAGCGTTGGTGGGGGGGCAGCCTACGAGCAGTACTTC CSVGGGAAYEQYF
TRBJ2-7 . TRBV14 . TGTGCCAGCAGCCAATATACGGGCCAGGTCCACGAGCAGTACTTC CASSQYTGQVHEQYF
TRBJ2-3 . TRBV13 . TGTGCCAGCAGCTTAGGGTCAGATACGCAGTATTTT CASSLGSDTQYF
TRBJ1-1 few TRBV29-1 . TGCAGCGACAACACCGGAGGAAGAACTGAAGCTTTCTTT CSDNTGGRTEAFF
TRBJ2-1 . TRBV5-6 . TGTGCCAGCAGCTTGGACAGCAATGAGCAGTTCTTC CASSLDSNEQFF